This T cell receptor beta chain appears in the sequencing data of a study of T cell repertoires in cytomegalovirus infection. With regard to this clonotype: The antigen remains undetermined.

From germline, CDR1 is SGHKS and CDR2 YYEKEE (reference sequence). This CDR3 region has 15 residues. Trimming removed 0 bases at V and 5 bases at J, with 14 bases between. TCRdb reanalysed the reads using MiXCR and keeps one entry per CDR3 protein. Found here are under 350,000 distinct CDR3 sequences, more than 8% of them singletons; the top ten hold about 4.5%. Whole-study results and caveats: Across the ex vivo response, the dominant clonotypes were HLA-C-restricted CMV-specific TCR beta clonotypes.

The sample taken for sequencing was PBMCs. The V call is TRBV5-5, the J call TRBJ1-1; D not certain. This TCR was recovered from a human donor in good health (CMV status not recorded). Some clones in this sample may be carry-over from other donors' samples. CDR3 loop: CASSLEALGNTEAFF. The CDR3, as DNA: TGTGCCAGCAGCTTGGAGGCTTTGGGGAATACTGAAGCTTTCTTT.